This T cell receptor beta chain was captured by sequencing in a study of blood T cell repertoires in COVID-19. Methods used by the authors: Estimated nucleated cell counts came from reference gene primer amplification. Sequenced by immunoSEQ multiplex PCR; TCRdb stores in-frame clones only, minus some. V, J and clone size were drawn from that table, and D and trimming were deduced from the DNA. This repertoire shows about 230,000 clones, nearly 90% found once; its top ten account for about 4%. Germline assignment: CDR1 LNHDA and CDR2 SQIVND (reference sequence). Trimming removed 4 bases from V and 1 base from J, with 20 bases in between. This CDR3 spans 18 amino acids.

The rearrangement uses TRBV19 and TRBJ1-5; maybe TRBD1 (5 bases). The sample was PBMCs or T cells enriched from blood (not recorded which). This receptor was taken from a woman aged 25 to 39 with acute COVID-19. The CDR3: CASSKGGAIGGSNQPQHF. In DNA, the CDR3 is TGTGCCAGTAGTAAAGGAGGGGCGATCGGGGGGAGCAATCAGCCCCAGCATTTT.